This TCR beta chain was profiled in a study of identifying expanded T cells in peripheral blood. Trimming removed 5 bases at V and 10 bases at J, with 13 bases between. This CDR3 comprises 13 residues. Germline CDR1 is SGHTS and CDR2 is YDEGEE. Healthy donors had no documented immune events, such as infections, while sampled. To note about this clone: Its specificity is unknown.

Study-wide points: Variance in clone template counts between approximately two-week samples significantly increased with total template count across all healthy donors.

Repertoires were generated with immunoSEQ multiplex PCR, while TCRdb's copy carries only in-frame clones and drops some. The data show 100,000 to 150,000 clones, more than 80% seen once. Sequenced material: blood. The gene calls are TRBV5-8 and TRBJ1-6; weak D call: TRBD1 (5 bases). The clonotype comes from a person aged 18 to 70 in good health. CDR3 bases: TGTGCCAGCAGAAGATACCAGGGATCACCCCTCCACTTT. Amino acid sequence: CASRRYQGSPLHF. The whole variable domain, filled in from reference TRBV5-8 and TRBJ1-6, reads EAGVTQSPTHLIKTRGQQATLRCSPISGHTSVYWYQQALGLGLQFLLWYDEGEERNRGNFPPRFSGRQFPNYSSELNVNALELEDSALYLCASRRYQGSPLHFGNGTRLTVT.